The next 4 T cell receptor beta chains were all read from a single sample in a study of low-dose radiotherapy and immunotherapy resistance in tumors. Noted time point: before trial treatment. First-strand cDNA relied on TRAV- and TRBV-specific primers spanning alpha and beta chains. It was with a constant-region primer and a V-primer adapter that TCRs were amplified over roughly 19 PCR cycles. TCRdb re-derived calls from the reads in MiXCR, one entry per CDR3 protein. The sample records 70,000 to 95,000 distinct CDR3 sequences, 15% to 20% being singletons. The sample was PBMCs, taken before treatment. The receptors come from a male donor with prostate cancer.

This clonotype was seen many times. The rearrangement links TRBV19 to TRBJ1-5; a weak D match, TRBD1 (6 bases). With 5 bases removed from V and 2 bases from J, the gap between germline ends came to 16 bases. The length of the CDR3 is 16 residues. Germline V CDR1 and CDR2: LNHDA, SQIVND (reference sequence). The DNA of the CDR3 is TGTGCCAGTAGTCTTACAGGGAGGTTCGGCAATCAGCCCCAGCATTTT. Its protein is CASSLTGRFGNQPQHF.

The rearrangement uses TRBV9 and TRBJ2-5, with 12 positions matching TRBD1. The CDR3 sequence is 18 residues long. Germline trimming cut 3 bases from V and 0 bases from J; bases unmatched to any gene: 9. Germline loops: CDR1 SGDLS, CDR2 YYNGEE. The CDR3 DNA is TGTGCCAGCAGCGCCCGGGACAGGGGGCTTCCCCACCAAGAGACCCAGTACTTC. Amino acid sequence: CASSARDRGLPHQETQYF.

This clonotype was counted at least ten times. V is TRBV20-1 and J is TRBJ2-3; 10 bases match TRBD2. CDR1 is DFQATT, CDR2 SNEGSKA, per germline (reference sequence). V lost 5 bases and J lost 3; bases outside the gene matches: 2. The CDR3 length is 13 residues. CDR3 residues: CSARTSGTDTQYF. CDR3 DNA: TGCAGTGCTCGGACTAGCGGAACAGATACGCAGTATTTT.

This clonotype was observed many times. The rearrangement joins TRBV11-2 to TRBJ2-7, with D maybe TRBD1 (5 bases). Germline CDR1 reads SGHAT; CDR2 reads FQNNGV. There are 15 residues in the CDR3. Trimming removed 3 bases at V and 1 base at J, with 13 bases between. The CDR3 DNA reads as TGTGCCAGCAGCTTGGTGTCAGGGTGGTCCTACGAGCAGTACTTC. Translation: CASSLVSGWSYEQYF.